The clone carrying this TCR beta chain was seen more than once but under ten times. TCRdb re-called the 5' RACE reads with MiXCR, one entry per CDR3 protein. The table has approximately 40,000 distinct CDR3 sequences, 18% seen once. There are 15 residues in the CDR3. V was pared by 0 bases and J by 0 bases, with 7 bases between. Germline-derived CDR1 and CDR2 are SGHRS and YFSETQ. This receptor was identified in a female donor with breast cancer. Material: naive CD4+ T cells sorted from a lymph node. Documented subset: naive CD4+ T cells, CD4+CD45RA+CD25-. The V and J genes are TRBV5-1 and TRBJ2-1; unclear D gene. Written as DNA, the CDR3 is TGCGCCAGCAGCTTGGGCAGGAGCTCCTACAATGAGCAGTTCTTC. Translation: CASSLGRSSYNEQFF.